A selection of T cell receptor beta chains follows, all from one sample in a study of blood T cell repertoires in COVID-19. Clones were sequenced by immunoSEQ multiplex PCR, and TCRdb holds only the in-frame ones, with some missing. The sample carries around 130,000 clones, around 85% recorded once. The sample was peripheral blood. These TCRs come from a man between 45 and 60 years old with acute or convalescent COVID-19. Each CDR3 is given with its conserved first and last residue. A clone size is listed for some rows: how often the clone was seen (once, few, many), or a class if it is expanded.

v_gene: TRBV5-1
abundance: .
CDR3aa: CASSLVLQGGSYNEQFF

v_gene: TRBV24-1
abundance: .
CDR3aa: CATTDRVNTEAFF

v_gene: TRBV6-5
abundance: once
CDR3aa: CASSYSGEETQYF

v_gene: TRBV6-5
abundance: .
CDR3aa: CASSYLLAGRLNEQFF

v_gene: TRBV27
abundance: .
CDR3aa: CASRSSGTGDLSGNTIYF

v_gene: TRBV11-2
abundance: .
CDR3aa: CASSPLGRGTYEQYF

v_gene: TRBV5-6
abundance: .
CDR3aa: CASRDRGTQYF

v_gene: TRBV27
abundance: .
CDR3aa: CASSFLETQYF

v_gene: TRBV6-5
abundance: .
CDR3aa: CASSLALYTGELFF

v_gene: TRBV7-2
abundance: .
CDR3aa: CASSLEQRGGTDTQYF

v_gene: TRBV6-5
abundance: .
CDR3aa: CASSYPQRTGGEQYF

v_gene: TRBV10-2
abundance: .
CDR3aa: CASSESGSVEQFF

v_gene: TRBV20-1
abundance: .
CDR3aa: CSASARLTNYGYTF

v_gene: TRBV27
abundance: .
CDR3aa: CASSLVRDRVYEQYF

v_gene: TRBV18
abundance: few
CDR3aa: CASSPRDNGAYEQYF

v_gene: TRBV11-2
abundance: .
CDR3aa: CASSTLAGVNGIGYF

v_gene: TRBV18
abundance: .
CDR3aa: CASSPFGTSNQETQYF

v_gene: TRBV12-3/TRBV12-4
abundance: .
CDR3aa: CASSHNKRLFF

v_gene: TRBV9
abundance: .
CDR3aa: CASRETGTNEQFF

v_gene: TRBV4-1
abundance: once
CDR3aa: CASSQLAGNDYEQYF

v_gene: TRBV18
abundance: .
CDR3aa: CASSADTGHNF

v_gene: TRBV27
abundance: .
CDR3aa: CASRRTGYDYGYTF

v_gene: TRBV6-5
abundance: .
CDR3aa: CASSRQGVGTEAFF

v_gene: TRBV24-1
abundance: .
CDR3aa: CATSDASGGETQYF

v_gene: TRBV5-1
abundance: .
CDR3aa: CASSLVAARGWEF

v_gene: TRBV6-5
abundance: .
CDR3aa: CASSPTGEYQPQHF

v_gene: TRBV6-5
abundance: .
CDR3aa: CASSNRDTNTIYF

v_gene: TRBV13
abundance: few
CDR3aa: CASSLGTGQNSPLHF

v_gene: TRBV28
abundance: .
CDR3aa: CATGGTSYNEQFF

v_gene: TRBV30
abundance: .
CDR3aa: CAWSQGFDSPLHF

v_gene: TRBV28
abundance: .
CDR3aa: CASSSGQGDHYGYTF

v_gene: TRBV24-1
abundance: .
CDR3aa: CATSEWEADNEQYF

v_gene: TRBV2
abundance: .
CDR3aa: CASNRIAGASTDTQYF

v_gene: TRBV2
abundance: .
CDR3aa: CASRQTMNTEAFF

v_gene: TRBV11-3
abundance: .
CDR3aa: CASSADRGPLHF

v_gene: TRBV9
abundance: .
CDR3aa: CASSAIRGGADNEQFF

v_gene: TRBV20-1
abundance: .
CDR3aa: CSASATSGQVYEQFF

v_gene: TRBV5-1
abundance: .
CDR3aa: CASSLSLYQETQYF

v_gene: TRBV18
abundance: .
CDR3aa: CASSPGQGEPQHF